The next 9 T cell receptor beta chains were all read from a single sample in a study of blood T cell repertoires in COVID-19. Generated by immunoSEQ multiplex PCR, the TCRdb table keeps only in-frame clones and is missing some. The data show a few hundred thousand clones, roughly nine tenths seen once. The sample comprised PBMCs or T cells enriched from blood (not recorded which). These receptors all stem from a woman in her thirties or forties who had been exposed to COVID-19.

V usage is TRBV7-9 and J usage is TRBJ1-4; D unresolved. CDR1 is SEHNR, CDR2 FQNEAQ, per germline (reference sequence). The CDR3 is made up of 13 amino acids. V lost 0 bases to trimming and J lost 7 bases, with 6 bases between them. CDR3 coding DNA: TGTGCCAGCAGCTTAGCGTCGCGTGAAAAACTGTTTTTT. Translated, it gives CASSLASREKLFF. Drawing the rest from reference TRBV7-9 and TRBJ1-4, the complete variable domain is DTGVSQNPRHKITKRGQNVTFRCDPISEHNRLYWYRQTLGQGPEFLTYFQNEAQLEKSRLLSDRFSAERPKGSFSTLEIQRTEQGDSAMYLCASSLASREKLFFGSGTQLSVL.

The V gene is TRBV10-3, the J gene TRBJ1-2, with 8 bases aligning to TRBD1. J gave up 9 bases and V 4 bases, and 13 bases lay outside the gene matches. Germline V gives CDR1 ENHRY, CDR2 SYGVKD. The CDR3 is 15 amino acids. The DNA for the CDR3 is TGTGCCATCAGTGGTAAGGACAGGGCTGTATGGCGCTACACCTTC. Translation: CAISGKDRAVWRYTF.

This rearrangement joins TRBV10-2 to TRBJ2-3; 8 bases match TRBD2. The CDR3 is 15 amino acids. Trimming removed 6 bases from V and 4 bases from J; junction bases left unmatched: 9. CDR1 is WSHSY and CDR2 is SAAADI in the germline V gene. CDR3 nucleotide sequence: TGCGCCAGCAGGTCGGGGCGAGCGGGGGCAGATACGCAGTATTTT. It is translated as CASRSGRAGADTQYF.

The chain carries TRBV6-5 and TRBJ2-7; a weak D match, TRBD1 (6 bases). The CDR3 has 14 residues. Trimming pared 8 bases from V and 3 bases from J, leaving 17 bases between. Germline CDR1 reads MNHEY; CDR2 reads SVGAGI. CDR3: CASSQALQGYEQYF. The DNA of the CDR3 is TGTGCCAGCTCGCAGGCGTTACAGGGCTACGAGCAGTACTTC.

The V and J genes are TRBV2 and TRBJ1-6, with a possible D match to TRBD1 (6 bases). The V gene lost 5 bases and the J gene lost 5 bases, with 19 bases spanning the gap. Per germline, CDR1 SNHLY and CDR2 FYNNEI. This CDR3 has 17 amino acids. CDR3 residues: CASSWGQSLGNNSPLHF. In DNA, the CDR3 is TGTGCCAGCAGTTGGGGGCAGAGCCTGGGGAATAATTCACCCCTCCACTTT. Combining the CDR3 with reference TRBV2 and TRBJ1-6 gives the whole variable domain EPEVTQTPSHQVTQMGQEVILRCVPISNHLYFYWYRQILGQKVEFLVSFYNNEISEKSEIFDDQFSVERPDGSNFTLKIRSTKLEDSAMYFCASSWGQSLGNNSPLHFGNGTRLTVT.

The chain combines TRBV2 with TRBJ1-2; D possibly corresponds to TRBD1 (5 bases). In germline, CDR1 is SNHLY, CDR2 FYNNEI. Deletions cut 4 bases from V and 5 bases from J, with 20 bases between. This CDR3 is 16 amino acids long. The CDR3 coding sequence is TGTGCCAGCAGTGGCTCGAACGGCAGGGATATGTATGGCTACACCTTC. It yields the protein CASSGSNGRDMYGYTF.

The V and J genes are TRBV24-1 and TRBJ2-7; 9 bases agree with TRBD1. Germline CDR1 reads KGHDR; CDR2 reads SFDVKD. This CDR3 spans 17 amino acids. V lost 1 base, J lost 0 bases, and 6 bases stayed unmatched. CDR3 sequence reads: CATSDFSGQGHSYEQYF. CDR3 DNA sequence: TGTGCCACCAGTGATTTCTCTGGACAGGGGCACTCCTACGAGCAGTACTTC.

This CDR3 reads CASSHSGRGNEQFF. CDR3 DNA sequence: TGCGCCAGCAGCCATAGCGGGAGGGGCAATGAGCAGTTCTTC. This sequence joins TRBV4-3 and TRBJ2-1; 11 bases fit TRBD2. The CDR3 is made up of 14 amino acids. V shed 3 bases and J 6 bases; nucleotides not matched to a gene: 1. The germline V gene encodes CDR1 LGHNA and CDR2 YSLEER.

This chain links TRBV7-9 with TRBJ1-5; 11 nucleotides align to TRBD1. With 0 bases clipped from V and 7 bases from J, the junction kept 5 bases outside the gene matches. This CDR3 spans 16 amino acids. Germline CDR1 reads SEHNR; CDR2 reads FQNEAQ (reference sequence). CDR3 region: CASSLARTGGEQPQHF. The CDR3, as DNA: TGTGCCAGCAGCTTAGCTCGGACAGGGGGCGAACAGCCCCAGCATTTT.